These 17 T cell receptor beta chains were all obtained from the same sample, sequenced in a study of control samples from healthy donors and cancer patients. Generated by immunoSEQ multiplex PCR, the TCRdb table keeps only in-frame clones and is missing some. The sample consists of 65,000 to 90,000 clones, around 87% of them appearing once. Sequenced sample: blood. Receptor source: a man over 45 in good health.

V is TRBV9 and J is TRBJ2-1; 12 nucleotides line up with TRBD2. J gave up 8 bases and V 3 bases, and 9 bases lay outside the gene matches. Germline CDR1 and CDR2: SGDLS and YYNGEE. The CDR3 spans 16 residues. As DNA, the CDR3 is TGTGCCAGCAGCGGGCGACTAGCGGGGGCCCGGGATGAGCAGTTCTTC. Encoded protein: CASSGRLAGARDEQFF.

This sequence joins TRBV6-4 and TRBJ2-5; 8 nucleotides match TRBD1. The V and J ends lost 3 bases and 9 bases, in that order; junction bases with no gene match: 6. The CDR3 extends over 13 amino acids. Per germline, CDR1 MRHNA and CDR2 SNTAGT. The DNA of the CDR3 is TGTGCCAGCAGTGAAACAGGGGGAAGGGCCCAGTACTTC. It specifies CASSETGGRAQYF.

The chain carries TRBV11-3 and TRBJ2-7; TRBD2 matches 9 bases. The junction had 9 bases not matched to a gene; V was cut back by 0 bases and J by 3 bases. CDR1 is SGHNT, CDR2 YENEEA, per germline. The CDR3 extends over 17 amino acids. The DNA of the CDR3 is TGTGCCAGCAGCTTAGAGAGAGGGCTAGCGGGGAACTACGAGCAGTACTTC. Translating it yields CASSLERGLAGNYEQYF.

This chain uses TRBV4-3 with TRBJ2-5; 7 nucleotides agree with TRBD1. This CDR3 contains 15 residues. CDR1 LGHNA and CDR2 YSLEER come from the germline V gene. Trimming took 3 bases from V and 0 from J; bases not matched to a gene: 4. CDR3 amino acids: CASSQAQGYQETQYF. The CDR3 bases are TGCGCCAGCAGCCAGGCACAGGGGTACCAAGAGACCCAGTACTTC.

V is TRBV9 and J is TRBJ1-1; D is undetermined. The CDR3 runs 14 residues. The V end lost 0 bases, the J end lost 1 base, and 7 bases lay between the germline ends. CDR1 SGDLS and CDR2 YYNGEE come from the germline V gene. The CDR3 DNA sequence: TGTGCCAGCAGCGTAGAGCAGTCGAACACTGAAGCTTTCTTT. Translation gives CASSVEQSNTEAFF.

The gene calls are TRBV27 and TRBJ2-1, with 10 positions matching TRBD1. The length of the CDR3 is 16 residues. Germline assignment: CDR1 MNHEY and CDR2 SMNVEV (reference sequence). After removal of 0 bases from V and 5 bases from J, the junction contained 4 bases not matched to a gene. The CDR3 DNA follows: TGTGCCAGCAGTTTATCAGGGACAGGGGCGGACAATGAGCAGTTCTTC. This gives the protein CASSLSGTGADNEQFF.

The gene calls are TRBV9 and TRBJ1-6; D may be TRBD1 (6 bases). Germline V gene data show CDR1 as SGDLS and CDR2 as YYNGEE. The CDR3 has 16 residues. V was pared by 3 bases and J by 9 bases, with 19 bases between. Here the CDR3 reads CASSAPGTSQSSPLHF. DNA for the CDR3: TGTGCCAGCAGCGCGCCAGGGACATCTCAGAGTTCACCCCTCCACTTT. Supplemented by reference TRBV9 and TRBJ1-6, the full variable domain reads DSGVTQTPKHLITATGQRVTLRCSPRSGDLSVYWYQQSLDQGLQFLIQYYNGEERAKGNILERFSAQQFPDLHSELNLSSLELGDSALYFCASSAPGTSQSSPLHFGNGTRLTVT.

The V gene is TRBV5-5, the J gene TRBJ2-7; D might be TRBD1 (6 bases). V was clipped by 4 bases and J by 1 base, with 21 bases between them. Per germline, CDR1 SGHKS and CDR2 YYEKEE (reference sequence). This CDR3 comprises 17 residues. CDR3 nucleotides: TGTGCCAGCAGCGCCTCTATCGGGACAAAAAATTCCTACGAGCAGTACGTC. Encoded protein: CASSASIGTKNSYEQYV.

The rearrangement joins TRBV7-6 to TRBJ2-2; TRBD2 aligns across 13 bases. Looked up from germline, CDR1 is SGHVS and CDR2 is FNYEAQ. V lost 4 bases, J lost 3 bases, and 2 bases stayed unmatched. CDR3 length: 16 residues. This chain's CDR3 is CASSWTSGGYTGELFF. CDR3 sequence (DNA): TGTGCCAGCAGCTGGACTAGCGGGGGCTACACCGGGGAGCTGTTTTTT.

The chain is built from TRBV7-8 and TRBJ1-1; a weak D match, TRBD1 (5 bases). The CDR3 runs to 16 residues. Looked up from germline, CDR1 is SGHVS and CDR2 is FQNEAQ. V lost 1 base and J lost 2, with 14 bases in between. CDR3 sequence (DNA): TGTGCCAGCAGCTTAGGACAGAATGTCCTCAACACTGAAGCTTTCTTT. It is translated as CASSLGQNVLNTEAFF.

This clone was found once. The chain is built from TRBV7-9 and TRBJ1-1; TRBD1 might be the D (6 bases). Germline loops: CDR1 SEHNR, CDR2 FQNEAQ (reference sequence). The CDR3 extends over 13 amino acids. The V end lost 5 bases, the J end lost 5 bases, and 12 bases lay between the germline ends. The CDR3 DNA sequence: TGTGCCAGCAGCCCGACAGGCTGGACTGAAGCTTTCTTT. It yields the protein CASSPTGWTEAFF.

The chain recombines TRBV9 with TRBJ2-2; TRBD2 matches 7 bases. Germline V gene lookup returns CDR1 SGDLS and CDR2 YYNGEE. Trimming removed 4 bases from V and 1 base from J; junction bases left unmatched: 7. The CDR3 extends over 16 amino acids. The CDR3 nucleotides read TGTGCCAGCAGCCCCCTGGGCGGGGGGAACACCGGGGAGCTGTTTTTT. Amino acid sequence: CASSPLGGGNTGELFF. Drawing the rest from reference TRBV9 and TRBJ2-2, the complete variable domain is DSGVTQTPKHLITATGQRVTLRCSPRSGDLSVYWYQQSLDQGLQFLIQYYNGEERAKGNILERFSAQQFPDLHSELNLSSLELGDSALYFCASSPLGGGNTGELFFGEGSRLTVL.

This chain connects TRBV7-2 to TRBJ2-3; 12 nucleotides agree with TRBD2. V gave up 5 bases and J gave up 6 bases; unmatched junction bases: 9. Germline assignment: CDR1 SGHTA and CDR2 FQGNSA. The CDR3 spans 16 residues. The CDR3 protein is CASSPSRLAGGDTQYF. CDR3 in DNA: TGTGCCAGCAGCCCATCGAGGCTAGCGGGAGGGGATACGCAGTATTTT. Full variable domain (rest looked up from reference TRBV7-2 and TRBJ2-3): GAGVSQSPSNKVTEKGKDVELRCDPISGHTALYWYRQSLGQGLEFLIYFQGNSAPDKSGLPSDRFSAERTGGSVSTLTIQRTQQEDSAVYLCASSPSRLAGGDTQYFGPGTRLTVL.

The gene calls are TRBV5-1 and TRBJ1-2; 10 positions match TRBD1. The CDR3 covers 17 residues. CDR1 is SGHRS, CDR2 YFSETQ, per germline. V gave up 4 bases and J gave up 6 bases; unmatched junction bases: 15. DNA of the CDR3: TGCGCCAGCAGCACACAACCCACCGGGACAGGGGCGGATGGCTACACCTTC. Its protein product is CASSTQPTGTGADGYTF.

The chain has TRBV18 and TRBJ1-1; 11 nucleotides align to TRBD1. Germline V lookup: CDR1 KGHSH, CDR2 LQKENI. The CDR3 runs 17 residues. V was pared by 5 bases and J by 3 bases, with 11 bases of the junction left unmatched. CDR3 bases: TGTGCCAGCTCAATCCGGACAGGGGGCGCCTCGGACACTGAAGCTTTCTTT. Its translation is CASSIRTGGASDTEAFF. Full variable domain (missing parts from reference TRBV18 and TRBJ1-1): NAGVMQNPRHLVRRRGQEARLRCSPMKGHSHVYWYRQLPEEGLKFMVYLQKENIIDESGMPKERFSAEFPKEGPSILRIQQVVRGDSAAYFCASSIRTGGASDTEAFFGQGTRLTVV.

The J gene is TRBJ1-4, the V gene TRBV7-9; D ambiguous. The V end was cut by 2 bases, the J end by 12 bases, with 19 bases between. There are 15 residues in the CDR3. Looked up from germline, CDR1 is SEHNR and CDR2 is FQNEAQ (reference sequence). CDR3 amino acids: CASSLIMEGAAELFF. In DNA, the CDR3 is TGTGCCAGCAGCTTAATCATGGAGGGAGCGGCGGAACTGTTTTTT.

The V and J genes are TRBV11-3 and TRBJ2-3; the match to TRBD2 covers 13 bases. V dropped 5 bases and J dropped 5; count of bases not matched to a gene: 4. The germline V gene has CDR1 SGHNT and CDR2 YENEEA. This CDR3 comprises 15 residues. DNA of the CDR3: TGTGCCAGCAGCCGGACTAGCGGGAGTGTAGATACGCAGTATTTT. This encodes CASSRTSGSVDTQYF.